Shown below are 14 T cell receptor beta chains from a single sample sequenced in a study of blood T cells in healthy people across ages. Primed by a sample-barcoded 5' primer and a J-beta primer mix, a second PCR proceeded for roughly 6 to 12 cycles. TCRdb redid the calling of the 5' RACE reads with MiXCR, one entry per CDR3 protein. Among approximately 1.5 million distinct CDR3 sequences listed, around 35% were seen once. Sequencing was done on a sample of blood. The receptors here all came from a woman in her twenties or thirties in good health.

With respect to this clonotype: A read error may account for a junction end that differs from germline. The V call is TRBV5-5, the J call TRBJ1-5; D remains unclear. Germline CDR1 SGHKS, CDR2 YYEKEE (reference sequence). CDR3 size: 15 residues. The CDR3 reads CASSIGSSGNQPRHF. As DNA, the CDR3 is TGTGCCAGCAGTATCGGTTCCTCAGGAAATCAGCCCCGGCATTTT.

The CDR3 is CASSGAPQETQYF. In nucleotides, the CDR3 is TGTGCCAGCAGTGGGGCCCCCCAAGAGACCCAGTACTTC. The rearrangement uses TRBV25-1 and TRBJ2-5; D is unclear. CDR1 is MGHDK and CDR2 is SYGVNS in the germline V gene. V was trimmed by 4 bases and J by 1 base, leaving 7 bases between them. The CDR3 is 13 amino acids.

The chain has TRBV5-6 and TRBJ1-4, with D uncertain. This CDR3 region has 15 residues. With 7 bases removed from V and 0 bases from J, the gap between germline ends came to 13 bases. Per germline, CDR1 SGHDT and CDR2 YYEEEE. The DNA for the CDR3 is TGTGCCAGCGTCTCTAGGGCTACAACTAATGAAAAACTGTTTTTT. This gives the protein CASVSRATTNEKLFF.

The chain carries TRBV4-1 and TRBJ2-1, with 7 bases that match TRBD1. Germline CDR1 is MGHRA and CDR2 is YSYEKL. This CDR3 contains 15 residues. V was pared by 0 bases and J by 8 bases, with 7 bases of the junction left unmatched. Here the CDR3 DNA reads TGCGCCAGCAGCCAAGAAGTAGACAGGGTCGATGAGCAGTTCTTC. Translation gives CASSQEVDRVDEQFF.

This chain links TRBV30 with TRBJ1-2; tentative D call: TRBD1 (6 bases). Germline-derived CDR1 and CDR2 are GTSNPN and SVGIG (reference sequence). V was pared by 6 bases and J by 1 base, with 12 bases between. The CDR3 has 13 residues. CDR3 residues: CACHREVNYGYTF. The CDR3 region has the DNA TGTGCCTGCCACAGGGAGGTTAACTATGGCTACACCTTC.

In its sample, this clonotype was seen a few times. This sequence joins TRBV7-9 and TRBJ2-7, with D perhaps TRBD1 (6 bases). Germline CDR1 is SEHNR and CDR2 is FQNEAQ (reference sequence). CDR3 length: 15 residues. The germline V and J ends were trimmed by 4 bases and 0 bases, with 13 bases remaining between them. The CDR3 loop reads CASSSPGVGSYEQYF. The CDR3 region has the DNA TGTGCCAGCAGCTCCCCAGGGGTCGGCTCCTACGAGCAGTACTTC.

This clonotype has only a few counts. The CDR3 DNA reads as TGTGCCAGCAGCGTAGATGGCCGCGAAGAGACCCAGTACTTC. The encoded protein is CASSVDGREETQYF. The V gene is TRBV9, the J gene TRBJ2-5; D is uncertain. V was clipped by 0 bases and J by 3 bases, with 9 bases between them. The CDR3 is 14 residues long. CDR1 is SGDLS and CDR2 is YYNGEE in the germline V gene.

The V call is TRBV20-1, the J call TRBJ2-5, with 7 bases matching TRBD1. The end of the DNA is better explained by TRBJ2-7, so the J call may be wrong. Germline CDR1 and CDR2: DFQATT and SNEGSKA (reference sequence). The CDR3 totals 17 residues. The CDR3 bases are TGCAGTGCTAGTGGTTCAGGGGGTTTAACAAAGACCTGCGAGCAGTACTTC. It encodes CSASGSGGLTKTCEQYF.

The chain carries TRBV30 and TRBJ2-7, with TRBD2 as a possible D gene (6 bases). Germline CDR1 reads GTSNPN; CDR2 reads SVGIG (reference sequence). This CDR3 is 15 amino acids long. V was pared by 1 base and J by 5 bases, with 18 bases between. CDR3 bases: TGTGCCTGGAGTGCCTTGGGGGGAGGCCTAAACGAGCAGTACTTC. Amino acids: CAWSALGGGLNEQYF.

This chain uses TRBV28 with TRBJ2-4, with 10 nucleotides matching TRBD2. The CDR3 consists of 15 residues. V was pared by 2 bases and J by 13 bases, with 11 bases of the junction left unmatched. Germline lookup yields CDR1 MDHEN and CDR2 SYDVKM. DNA of the CDR3: TGTGCCAGCAGTTTAGGCCAGCGGGAGGGGGTTAAGCAGTACTTC. It yields the protein CASSLGQREGVKQYF.

This clonotype came up a few times. This chain links TRBV5-1 with TRBJ1-2; 7 nucleotides agree with TRBD1. The ends lost 3 bases at V and 0 bases at J; junction bases unmatched: 5. The germline gives CDR1 SGHRS, CDR2 YFSETQ. CDR3 length: 15 amino acids. The CDR3 DNA sequence: TGCGCCAGCAGCTCCGGCGGGACAGCTAACTATGGCTACACCTTC. It encodes CASSSGGTANYGYTF.

The chain combines TRBV3-1 with TRBJ2-3; D gene unclear. Per the germline V gene, CDR1 is LGHDT and CDR2 is YNNKEL (reference sequence). This CDR3 region has 15 residues. With 6 bases removed from V and 1 base from J, the gap between germline ends came to 14 bases. CDR3 residues: CASRRTPDGTDTQYF. CDR3 coding DNA: TGTGCCAGCAGACGGACCCCTGATGGCACAGATACGCAGTATTTT.

This clonotype was counted between two and nine times. J is TRBJ1-2 and V is TRBV6-1, with D hard to call. CDR3 length: 14 residues. V lost 6 bases, J lost 4 bases, and 15 bases lay in between. Germline lookup yields CDR1 MNHNS and CDR2 SASEGT. CDR3 region: CASRAAGFGYGYTF. In DNA, the CDR3 is TGTGCCAGCAGGGCCGCGGGGTTTGGCTATGGCTACACCTTC.

This chain links TRBV29-1 with TRBJ2-5, with 10 bases that match TRBD2. Germline V gene lookup returns CDR1 SQVTM and CDR2 ANQGSEA. Unmatched junction bases numbered 10, after V lost 0 bases and J lost 0 bases. The CDR3 is 18 amino acids. CDR3 nucleotide sequence: TGCAGCGTTGAAGATCGGCTAGCGGGGGCTTTGTACCAAGAGACCCAGTACTTC. Translation gives CSVEDRLAGALYQETQYF.